This T cell receptor (beta chain) came from a study of cytomegalovirus exposure and HLA in healthy donors. General study findings and limits: According to the study, roughly 180 TCR beta chains were cytomegalovirus-associated. Certain sequence variants were highly shared and formed a cluster, and this cluster was likely a sequencing artifact. Testing in vitro showed three CMV-associated chains specific for CMV antigens.

CDR1 is GTSNPN, CDR2 SVGIG, per germline (reference sequence). The CDR3 is made up of 15 amino acids. Unmatched junction bases numbered 7, after V lost 2 bases and J lost 3 bases. PCR employed 60 Vbeta and 13 Jbeta primers. TCRdb's copy holds only in-frame clones and misses some; the assay was immunoSEQ multiplex PCR. The data hold under 90,000 clones, with 60% to 80% observed a single time. About this clone: Its target is unknown.

The chain combines TRBV30 with TRBJ2-3; 8 bases agree with TRBD1. This clonotype was obtained from a man between 40 and 49 years old in good health and CMV-seronegative. The sequenced sample consisted of PBMCs. CDR3 in DNA: TGTGCCTGGAGTATTGGGCAGGGGGCAACAGATACGCAGTATTTT. Encoded protein: CAWSIGQGATDTQYF. Full variable domain (remainder filled in from reference TRBV30 and TRBJ2-3): SQTIHQWPATLVQPVGSPLSLECTVEGTSNPNLYWYRQAAGRGLQLLFYSVGIGQISSEVPQNLSASRPQDRQFILSSKKLLLSDSGFYLCAWSIGQGATDTQYFGPGTRLTVL.